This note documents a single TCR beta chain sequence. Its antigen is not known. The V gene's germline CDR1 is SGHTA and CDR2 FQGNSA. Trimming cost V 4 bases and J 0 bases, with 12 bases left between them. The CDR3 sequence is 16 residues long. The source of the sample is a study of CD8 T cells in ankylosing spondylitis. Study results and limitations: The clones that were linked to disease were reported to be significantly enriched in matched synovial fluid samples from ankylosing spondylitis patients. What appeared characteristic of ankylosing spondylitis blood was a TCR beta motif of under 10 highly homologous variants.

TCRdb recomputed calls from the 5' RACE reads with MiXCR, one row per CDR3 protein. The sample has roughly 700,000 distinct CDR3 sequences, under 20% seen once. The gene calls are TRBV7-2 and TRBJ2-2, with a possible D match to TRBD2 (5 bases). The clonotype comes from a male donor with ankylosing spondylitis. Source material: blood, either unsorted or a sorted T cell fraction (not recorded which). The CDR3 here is CASSSSGTSNTGELFF. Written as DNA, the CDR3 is TGTGCCAGCAGCTCCAGCGGAACATCGAACACCGGGGAGCTGTTTTTT.